This T cell receptor (beta chain) was identified in a study of CD8 T cells in Susac syndrome (dated by TCRdb to between 2019 and 2020). At the level of the whole study: Whether CD8+ T cell activation and differentiation in Susac syndrome was antigen driven was tested using repertoire sequencing. Findings and caveats that apply to the study as a whole: The study acknowledged that relatively few individuals were included in the TCR sequencing and HLA analysis.

RNA was extracted with the RNeasy kit and 0.5 to 1 ug was reverse transcribed using random hexamers. The immunoSEQ multiplex PCR assay, covering 54 Vbeta and 13 Jbeta segments, was used to amplify TCR beta CDR3 regions. PCR amplification bias was corrected by using a synthetic template baseline for primer optimization and computational correction. The original methods were these. Reads were assigned to V, D and J genes according to IMGT and analyzed in immunoSEQ Analyzer, with only productive sequences retained. To calculate clonality, Shannon entropy was normalized by log2 of the number of productive unique sequences and then subtracted from one. Public and private clones were assessed among the 100 most prevalent clones of each patient and control. Clones were defined as Susac-specific if absent from the healthy and MS cohorts, from under 1,200 published viral clones and from other ImmuneACCESS disease sequences. TCRdb redid the processing of the public reads, applying fastp at Q25 and MiXCR, and retained in-frame beta chains. Each record represents a unique CDR3 protein, reported with the most common genes and DNA among its rows. The V and J calls were not made by the authors but by TCRdb's processing. For this sample there are about 200,000 distinct CDR3 sequences; 85% to 95% appear just once. Together, the top ten hold around 0.1% of the sample.

V is reduced by 1 base and J by 1 base, leaving a spacing of 9 bases between them. As encoded in the germline V gene, CDR1 is SGHDT while CDR2 is YYEEEE. Taken from cysteine to phenylalanine, the CDR3 has 15 residues. Only the CDR3 part of the read is kept: 45 bases, read in frame from the first base. Peripheral blood CD8+ and CD4+ T cells from healthy donors, Susac syndrome patients and multiple sclerosis patients were profiled using high-throughput TCR beta sequencing. Healthy donors were age- and sex-matched controls. Bulk CD8+ and CD4+ T cells were purified by magnetic negative isolation, while CD8+ TEMRA cells were enriched using FACS. Blood was drawn into EDTA tubes, processed within 24 hours, and PBMCs were isolated by density gradient centrifugation. PBMCs destined for TCR sequencing were cryopreserved in liquid nitrogen and later thawed in a 37 °C water bath. Purity of sorted or isolated CD4+, CD8+ and CD8+ TEMRA cells was at least 90%.

The table lists this clonotype with a count of one. What this receptor recognizes is not known. Base quality data are lacking; no much larger clone is found one base away. A single read makes a weak case. The sequencing sample was made of CD4+ T cells from PBMCs. The chain joins TRBV5-6 to TRBJ1-5; no D gene can be assigned with confidence. The TCR originated in a human donor in good health. The CDR3: CASSLSGSSNQPQHF. The DNA is as follows: TGTGCCAGCAGCTTGTCGGGTTCGAGCAATCAGCCCCAGCATTTT.